This is a list of T cell receptor beta chains from one sample in a study of blood T cell repertoires in COVID-19. Profiled with immunoSEQ multiplex PCR; TCRdb holds only in-frame clones, not every one. The table includes about 210,000 clones, approximately 81% detected once. The material sequenced was PBMCs or T cells enriched from blood (not recorded which). These receptors were collected from a woman in her forties or fifties with acute COVID-19. Each CDR3 is given with its conserved first and last residue. The D gene is left open where the match is weak. Clone size, where shown, is once, few, many, or a class for clones that have expanded.

V gene: TRBV29-1
clone size: -
J gene: TRBJ2-5
D gene: -
CDR3 protein: CSVLFLTETQYF
CDR3 DNA: TGCAGCGTACTTTTCTTAACGGAGACCCAGTACTTC

V gene: TRBV18
clone size: few
J gene: TRBJ2-1
D gene: TRBD1
CDR3 protein: CASSLMTGQDEQFF
CDR3 DNA: TGTGCCAGCTCACTGATGACAGGGCAGGATGAGCAGTTCTTC

V gene: TRBV28
clone size: -
J gene: TRBJ2-7
D gene: TRBD2
CDR3 protein: CASSLPRTSGSGEQYF
CDR3 DNA: TGTGCCAGCAGTTTACCCAGGACTAGCGGGAGCGGTGAGCAGTACTTC

V gene: TRBV7-6
clone size: -
J gene: TRBJ1-5
D gene: -
CDR3 protein: CASSLAADNQPQHF
CDR3 DNA: TGTGCCAGCAGCTTAGCGGCAGATAATCAGCCCCAGCATTTT

V gene: TRBV28
clone size: once
J gene: TRBJ2-5
D gene: -
CDR3 protein: CASSWGLETQYF
CDR3 DNA: TGTGCCAGCAGTTGGGGGCTAGAGACCCAGTACTTC

V gene: TRBV19
clone size: -
J gene: TRBJ2-7
D gene: -
CDR3 protein: CASTRSGSYEQYF
CDR3 DNA: TGTGCCAGTACCCGGTCAGGGTCCTACGAGCAGTACTTC

V gene: TRBV30
clone size: once
J gene: TRBJ1-1
D gene: -
CDR3 protein: CAWSTRGTEAFF
CDR3 DNA: TGTGCCTGGAGTACCCGCGGCACTGAAGCTTTCTTT

V gene: TRBV30
clone size: -
J gene: TRBJ2-3
D gene: TRBD2
CDR3 protein: CAWSLAGVDTQYF
CDR3 DNA: TGTGCCTGGAGTCTGGCGGGAGTAGATACGCAGTATTTT

V gene: TRBV18
clone size: -
J gene: TRBJ1-3
D gene: -
CDR3 protein: CASSPRLVSGNTIYF
CDR3 DNA: TGTGCCAGCTCACCGCGTCTGGTCTCTGGAAACACCATATATTTT

V gene: TRBV6-5
clone size: -
J gene: TRBJ2-7
D gene: -
CDR3 protein: CASSWGSSSYEQYF
CDR3 DNA: TGTGCCAGCAGCTGGGGCAGCAGCTCCTACGAGCAGTACTTC

V gene: TRBV11-2
clone size: -
J gene: TRBJ2-3
D gene: TRBD1
CDR3 protein: CASSDRQGAVDTQYF
CDR3 DNA: TGTGCCAGCAGCGATCGACAGGGGGCTGTGGATACGCAGTATTTT

V gene: TRBV12-3/TRBV12-4
clone size: -
J gene: TRBJ1-1
D gene: -
CDR3 protein: CASGNRVWTEAFF
CDR3 DNA: TGTGCCAGCGGAAACAGGGTTTGGACTGAAGCTTTCTTT

V gene: TRBV7-2
clone size: -
J gene: TRBJ2-1
D gene: -
CDR3 protein: CASTLGVQAEQFF
CDR3 DNA: TGTGCCAGCACCCTAGGGGTCCAAGCCGAGCAGTTCTTC

V gene: TRBV5-6
clone size: -
J gene: TRBJ1-2
D gene: TRBD1
CDR3 protein: CASSRTGVVYGYTF
CDR3 DNA: TGTGCCAGCAGCCGGACAGGGGTTGTCTATGGCTACACCTTC

V gene: TRBV19
clone size: once
J gene: TRBJ1-5
D gene: TRBD1
CDR3 protein: CASSSAGGALSNQPQHF
CDR3 DNA: TGTGCCAGTAGTAGTGCAGGGGGCGCTTTGAGCAATCAGCCCCAGCATTTT

V gene: TRBV7-2
clone size: -
J gene: TRBJ2-5
D gene: TRBD1
CDR3 protein: CASSETTGGGQETQYF
CDR3 DNA: TGTGCCAGCAGCGAGACCACAGGGGGCGGCCAAGAGACCCAGTACTTC

V gene: TRBV5-1
clone size: -
J gene: TRBJ2-7
D gene: TRBD2
CDR3 protein: CASSPGLADSYEQYF
CDR3 DNA: TGCGCCAGCAGCCCGGGACTAGCGGATTCCTACGAGCAGTACTTC

V gene: TRBV11-2
clone size: once
J gene: TRBJ1-4
D gene: TRBD1
CDR3 protein: CASSSHEDRAYEKLFF
CDR3 DNA: TGTGCCAGCAGCTCCCATGAGGACAGGGCTTATGAAAAACTGTTTTTT

V gene: TRBV27
clone size: -
J gene: TRBJ2-7
D gene: TRBD1
CDR3 protein: CASRMQTGWAEQYF
CDR3 DNA: TGTGCCAGCAGGATGCAGACAGGGTGGGCCGAGCAGTACTTC

V gene: TRBV3-1/TRBV3-2
clone size: few
J gene: TRBJ2-1
D gene: TRBD2
CDR3 protein: CASSSRTSGRAYNEQFF
CDR3 DNA: TGTGCCAGCAGCTCTCGGACTAGCGGGAGGGCCTACAATGAGCAGTTCTTC